This T cell receptor (beta chain) was identified in a study of blood T cell repertoires in COVID-19. This CDR3 is built from 13 residues. Germline V lookup: CDR1 SNHLY, CDR2 FYNNEI. V was trimmed by 8 bases and J by 0 bases, leaving 8 bases between them. Measured with immunoSEQ multiplex PCR; TCRdb has only the in-frame clones, and not every one. The table shows more than 80,000 clones, with almost 85% occurring only once. Sequenced sample: peripheral blood. The chain combines TRBV2 with TRBJ1-3, with a tentative D call TRBD1 (5 bases). The clonotype comes from a man aged 50-59 years with active or convalescent COVID-19. The CDR3 DNA is TGTGCCAGCGGAGGGGACTCTGGAAACACCATATATTTT. Translation gives CASGGDSGNTIYF. The variable domain in full, with the rest retrieved from reference TRBV2 and TRBJ1-3, is EPEVTQTPSHQVTQMGQEVILRCVPISNHLYFYWYRQILGQKVEFLVSFYNNEISEKSEIFDDQFSVERPDGSNFTLKIRSTKLEDSAMYFCASGGDSGNTIYFGEGSWLTVV.